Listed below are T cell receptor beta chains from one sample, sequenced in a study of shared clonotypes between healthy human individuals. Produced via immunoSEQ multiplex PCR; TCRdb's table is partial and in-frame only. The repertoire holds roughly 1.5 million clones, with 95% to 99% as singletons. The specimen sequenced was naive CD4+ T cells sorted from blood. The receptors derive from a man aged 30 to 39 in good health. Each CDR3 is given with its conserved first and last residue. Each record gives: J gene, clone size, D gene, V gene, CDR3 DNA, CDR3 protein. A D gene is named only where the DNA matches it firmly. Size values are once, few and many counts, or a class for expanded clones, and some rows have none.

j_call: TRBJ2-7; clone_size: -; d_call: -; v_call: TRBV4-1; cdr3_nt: TGCGCCAGCAGCCAAGATCGCGGGACCCCCGAGCAGTACTTC; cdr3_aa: CASSQDRGTPEQYF
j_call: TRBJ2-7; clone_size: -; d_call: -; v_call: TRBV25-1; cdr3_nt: TGTGCCAGCAGTGAATATCCTGGGGCACACTACGAGCAGTACTTC; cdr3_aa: CASSEYPGAHYEQYF
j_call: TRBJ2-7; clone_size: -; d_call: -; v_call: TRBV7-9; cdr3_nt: TGTGCCAGCAGCCCCCGCGTCGCCCACGAGCAGTACTTC; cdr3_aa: CASSPRVAHEQYF
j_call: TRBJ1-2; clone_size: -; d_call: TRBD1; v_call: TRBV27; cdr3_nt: TGTGCCAGCAGTTTTGGAGGGACAGGGGCGTTTGGCTACACCTTC; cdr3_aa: CASSFGGTGAFGYTF
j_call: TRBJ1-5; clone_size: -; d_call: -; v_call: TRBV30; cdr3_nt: TGTGCCTGGAGTTCCGGCCTGGGGCAGCCCCAGCATTTT; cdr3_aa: CAWSSGLGQPQHF
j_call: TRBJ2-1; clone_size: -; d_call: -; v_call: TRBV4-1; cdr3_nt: TGCGCCAGCAGCCAAGGGGGTGCTTATAATGAGCAGTTCTTC; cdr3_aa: CASSQGGAYNEQFF
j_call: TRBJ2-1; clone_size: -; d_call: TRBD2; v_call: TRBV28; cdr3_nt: TGTGCCAGCAGACGCACTAGCGGTATATACAATGAGCAGTTCTTC; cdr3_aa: CASRRTSGIYNEQFF
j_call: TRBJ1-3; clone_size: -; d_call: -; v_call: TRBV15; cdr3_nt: TGTGCCACCAGCGTCACTTGGGGTGGAAACACCATATATTTT; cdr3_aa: CATSVTWGGNTIYF
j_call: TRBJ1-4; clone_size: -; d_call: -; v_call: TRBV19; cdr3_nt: TGTGCCAGTAGTTTGAACTGGGGAGAAAAACTGTTTTTT; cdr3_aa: CASSLNWGEKLFF
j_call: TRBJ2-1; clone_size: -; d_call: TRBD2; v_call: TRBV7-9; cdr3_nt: TGTGCCACCAGCGGGAGGGCCCCCAATGAGCAGTTCTTC; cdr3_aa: CATSGRAPNEQFF
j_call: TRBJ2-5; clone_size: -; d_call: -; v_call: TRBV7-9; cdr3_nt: TGTGCCAGCAGCCCAGACCGGGAGACCCAGTACTTC; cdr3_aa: CASSPDRETQYF
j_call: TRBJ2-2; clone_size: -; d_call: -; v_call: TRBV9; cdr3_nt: TGTGCCAGCAGCCAAGGGACTCAGAACACCGGGGAGCTGTTTTTT; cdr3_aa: CASSQGTQNTGELFF
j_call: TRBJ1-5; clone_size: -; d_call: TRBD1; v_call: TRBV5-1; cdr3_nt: TGCGCCAGCAGCATAGGGACAGGGGGAGTCAATCAGCCCCAGCATTTT; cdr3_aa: CASSIGTGGVNQPQHF
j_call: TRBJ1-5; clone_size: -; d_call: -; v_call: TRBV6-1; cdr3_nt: TGTGCCAGCAGTGCTGTAACTGGAGTTGCGCAGCCCCAGCATTTT; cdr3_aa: CASSAVTGVAQPQHF
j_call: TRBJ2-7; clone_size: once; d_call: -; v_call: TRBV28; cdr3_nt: TGTGCCAGCAGTTTTAGGGTTAACTACGAGCAGTACTTC; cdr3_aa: CASSFRVNYEQYF
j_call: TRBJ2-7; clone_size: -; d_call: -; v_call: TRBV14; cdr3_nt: TGTGCCAGCAGCCCCGGACCCATCGGCTACGAGCAGTACTTC; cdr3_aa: CASSPGPIGYEQYF
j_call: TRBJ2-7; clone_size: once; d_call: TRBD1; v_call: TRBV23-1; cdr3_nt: TGCGCCAGCAGTCACGGGGACAGGGAATCCTACGAGCAGTACTTC; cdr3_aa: CASSHGDRESYEQYF
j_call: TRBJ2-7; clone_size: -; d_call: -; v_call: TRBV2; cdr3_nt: TGTGCCAGCAGTGAAGAGAGGGACTACGAGCAGTACTTC; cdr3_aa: CASSEERDYEQYF
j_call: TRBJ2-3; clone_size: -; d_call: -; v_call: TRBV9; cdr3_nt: TGTGCCAGCAGCGTAGCTACGGTCAGGAGCACGCAGTATTTT; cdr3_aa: CASSVATVRSTQYF
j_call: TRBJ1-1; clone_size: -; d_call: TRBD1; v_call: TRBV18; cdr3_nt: TGTGCCAGCTCACCCAAACATTACTCAGGGGGCAGTGCTGAAGCTTTCTTT; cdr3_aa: CASSPKHYSGGSAEAFF
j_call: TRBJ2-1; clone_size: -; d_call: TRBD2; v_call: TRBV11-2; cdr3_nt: TGTGCCAGCAGCTTAGGGACTAGCGGTAATCGCAATGAGCAGTTCTTC; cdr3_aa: CASSLGTSGNRNEQFF
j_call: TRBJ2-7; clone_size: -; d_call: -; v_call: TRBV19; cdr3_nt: TGTGCCAGTAGTTCAGGACGGCCATTGGGCTACGAGCAGTACTTC; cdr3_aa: CASSSGRPLGYEQYF
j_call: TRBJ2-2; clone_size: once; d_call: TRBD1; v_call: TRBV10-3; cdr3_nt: TGTGCCATCAGGCCGGACAGGGCGGCCGGGGAGCTGTTTTTT; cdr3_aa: CAIRPDRAAGELFF